This TCR beta chain was retrieved from a study of response to subunit inactivated influenza vaccine. Study results and limitations: There was a suggestion from the authors that each seasonal influenza vaccination recruits few new T cells.

From the RT-PCR reads, TCRdb called clonotypes with MiXCR, one entry per CDR3 protein. The table lists approximately 730,000 distinct CDR3 sequences, approximately 14% of them singletons. Germline V gene lookup returns CDR1 GTSNPN and CDR2 SVGIG (reference sequence). Deletions cut 3 bases from V and 2 bases from J, with 10 bases between. The CDR3 runs to 13 residues. To note about this clonotype: The target antigen is unknown.

The sequence derives from a man aged 50 to 59 who received an inactivated influenza vaccine. The sequencing here drew on PBMCs from blood, taken roughly 15 days before vaccination. The gene calls are TRBV30 and TRBJ1-1; D not resolved. The CDR3 spells CAWRFQTNTEAFF. In nucleotides, the CDR3 is TGTGCCTGGAGGTTTCAGACTAACACTGAAGCTTTCTTT.